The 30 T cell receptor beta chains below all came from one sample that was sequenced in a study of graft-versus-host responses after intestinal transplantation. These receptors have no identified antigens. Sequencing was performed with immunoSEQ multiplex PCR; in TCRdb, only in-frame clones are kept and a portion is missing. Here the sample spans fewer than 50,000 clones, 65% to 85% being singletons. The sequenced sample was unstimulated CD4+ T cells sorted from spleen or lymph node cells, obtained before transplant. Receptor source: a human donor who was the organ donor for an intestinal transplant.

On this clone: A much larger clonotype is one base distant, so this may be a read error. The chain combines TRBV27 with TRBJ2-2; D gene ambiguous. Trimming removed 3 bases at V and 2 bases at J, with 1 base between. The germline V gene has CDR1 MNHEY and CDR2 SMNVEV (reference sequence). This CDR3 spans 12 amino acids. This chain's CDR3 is CASSFNTGELFF. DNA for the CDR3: TGTGCCAGCAGTTTTAACACCGGGGAGCTGTTTTTT.

The CDR3 region has the DNA TGTGCCAGCAGTGAGCGTAGCAATCAGCCCCAGCATTTT. It yields the protein CASSERSNQPQHF. The J gene is TRBJ1-5, the V gene TRBV7-9; D is uncertain. The V end was cut by 6 bases, the J end by 0 bases, with 6 bases between. Germline CDR1 and CDR2: SEHNR and FQNEAQ (reference sequence). This CDR3 has 13 amino acids.

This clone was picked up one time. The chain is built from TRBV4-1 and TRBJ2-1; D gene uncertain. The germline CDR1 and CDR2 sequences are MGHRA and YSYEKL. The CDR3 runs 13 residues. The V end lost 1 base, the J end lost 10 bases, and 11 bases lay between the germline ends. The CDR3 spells CASSQVGWREQFF. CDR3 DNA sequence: TGCGCCAGCAGCCAAGTTGGCTGGCGGGAGCAGTTCTTC.

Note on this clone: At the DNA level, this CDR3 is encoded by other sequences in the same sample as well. Written as DNA, the CDR3 is TGCGCCAGCAGCTTGGGGGGCGCTGGGGCCAACGTCCTGACTTTC. It translates to CASSLGGAGANVLTF. The gene calls are TRBV5-1 and TRBJ2-6; weak D call: TRBD1 (5 bases). CDR3 length: 15 residues. V was shortened by 0 bases and J by 2 bases, with 6 bases between the two germline ends. CDR1 is SGHRS and CDR2 is YFSETQ in the germline V gene.

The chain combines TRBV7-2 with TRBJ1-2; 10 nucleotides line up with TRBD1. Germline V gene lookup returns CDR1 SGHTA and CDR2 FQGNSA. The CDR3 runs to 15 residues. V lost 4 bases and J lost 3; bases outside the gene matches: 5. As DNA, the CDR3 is TGTGCCAGCAGCTCCCTCGGGACAGGGGACTATGGCTACACCTTC. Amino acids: CASSSLGTGDYGYTF.

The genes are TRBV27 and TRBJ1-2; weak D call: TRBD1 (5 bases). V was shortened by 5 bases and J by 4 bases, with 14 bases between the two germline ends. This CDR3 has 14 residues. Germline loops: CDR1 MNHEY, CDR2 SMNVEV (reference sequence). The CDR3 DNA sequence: TGTGCCAGCAGTCTCGGGAGGGGTCGCTATGGCTACACCTTC. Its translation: CASSLGRGRYGYTF.

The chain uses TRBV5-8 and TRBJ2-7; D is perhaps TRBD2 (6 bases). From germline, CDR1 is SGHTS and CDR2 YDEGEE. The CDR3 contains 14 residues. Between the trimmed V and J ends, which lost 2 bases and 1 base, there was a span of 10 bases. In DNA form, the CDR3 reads TGTGCCAGCAGCTTATGGCTAGCGTCCTACGAGCAGTACTTC. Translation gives CASSLWLASYEQYF.

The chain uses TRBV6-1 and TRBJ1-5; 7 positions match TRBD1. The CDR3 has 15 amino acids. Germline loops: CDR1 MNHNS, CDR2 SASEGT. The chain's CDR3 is CASSQGQAYNQPQHF. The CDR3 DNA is TGTGCTTCATCACAAGGACAGGCCTACAATCAGCCCCAGCATTTT.

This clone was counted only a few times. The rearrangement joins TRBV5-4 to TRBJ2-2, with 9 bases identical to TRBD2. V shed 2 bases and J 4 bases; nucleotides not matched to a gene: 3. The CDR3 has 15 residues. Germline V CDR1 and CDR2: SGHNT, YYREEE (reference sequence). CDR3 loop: CASSLARGGTGELFF. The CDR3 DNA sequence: TGTGCCAGCAGCTTAGCGCGGGGGGGCACCGGGGAGCTGTTTTTT.

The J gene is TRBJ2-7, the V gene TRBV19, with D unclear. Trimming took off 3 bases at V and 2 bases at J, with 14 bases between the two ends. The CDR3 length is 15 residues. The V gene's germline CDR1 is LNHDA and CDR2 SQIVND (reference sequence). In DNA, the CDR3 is TGTGCCAGTAGTATGCGTGGCCCGCCCCCCTACGAGCAGTACTTC. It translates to CASSMRGPPPYEQYF.

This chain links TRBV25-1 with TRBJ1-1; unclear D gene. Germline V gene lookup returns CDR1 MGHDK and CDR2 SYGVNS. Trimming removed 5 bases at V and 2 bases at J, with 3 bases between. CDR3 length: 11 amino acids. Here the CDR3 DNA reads TGTGCCAGCAGTTTAAACACTGAAGCTTTCTTT. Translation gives CASSLNTEAFF.

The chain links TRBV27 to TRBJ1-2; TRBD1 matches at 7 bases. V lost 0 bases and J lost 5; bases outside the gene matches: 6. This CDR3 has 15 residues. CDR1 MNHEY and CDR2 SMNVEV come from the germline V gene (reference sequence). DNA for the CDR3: TGTGCCAGCAGTTTATCGCTCGGGACAGATTATGGCTACACCTTC. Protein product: CASSLSLGTDYGYTF.

DNA of the CDR3: TGTGCCAGCAGCAAACGGGGGGAGATGAACACTGAAGCTTTCTTT. It specifies CASSKRGEMNTEAFF. This chain connects TRBV6-6 to TRBJ1-1; maybe TRBD1 (5 bases). The CDR3 is 15 residues long. V was trimmed by 6 bases and J by 0 bases, leaving 14 bases between them. Germline lookup yields CDR1 MNHNY and CDR2 SVGAGI (reference sequence).

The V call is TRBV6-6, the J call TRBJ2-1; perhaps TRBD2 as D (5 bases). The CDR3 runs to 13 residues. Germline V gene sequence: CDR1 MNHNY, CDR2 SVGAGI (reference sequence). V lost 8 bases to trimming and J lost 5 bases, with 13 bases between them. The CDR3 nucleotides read TGTGCCAGCGGGCGGTTTAGCGACAATGAGCAGTTCTTC. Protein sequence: CASGRFSDNEQFF.

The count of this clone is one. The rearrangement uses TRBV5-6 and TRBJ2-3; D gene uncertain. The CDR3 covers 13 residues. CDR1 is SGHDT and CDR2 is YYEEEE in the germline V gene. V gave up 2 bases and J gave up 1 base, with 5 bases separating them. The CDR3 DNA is TGTGCCAGCAGCTTCCGGGGCACAGATACGCAGTATTTT. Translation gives CASSFRGTDTQYF.

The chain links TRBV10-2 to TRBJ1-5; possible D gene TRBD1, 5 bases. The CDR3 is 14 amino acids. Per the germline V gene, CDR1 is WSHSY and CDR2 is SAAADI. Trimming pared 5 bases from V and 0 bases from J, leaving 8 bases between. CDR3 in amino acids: CASSYDSSNQPQHF. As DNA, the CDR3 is TGCGCCAGCAGTTACGACAGTAGCAATCAGCCCCAGCATTTT.

CDR3 sequence reads: CASSLSVTEAFF. The CDR3 DNA reads as TGTGCCAGCAGCTTAAGTGTTACCGAAGCTTTCTTT. This chain links TRBV5-6 with TRBJ1-1; D gene unclear. The CDR3 runs 12 residues. The germline V and J ends were trimmed by 2 bases and 8 bases, with 10 bases remaining between them. CDR1 is SGHDT, CDR2 YYEEEE, per germline.

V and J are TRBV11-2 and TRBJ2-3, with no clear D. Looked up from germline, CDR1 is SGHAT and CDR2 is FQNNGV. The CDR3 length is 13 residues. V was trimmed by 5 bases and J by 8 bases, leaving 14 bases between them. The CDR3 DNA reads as TGTGCCAGCAGCGTGTGGGGTTCGGGTACGCAGTATTTT. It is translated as CASSVWGSGTQYF.

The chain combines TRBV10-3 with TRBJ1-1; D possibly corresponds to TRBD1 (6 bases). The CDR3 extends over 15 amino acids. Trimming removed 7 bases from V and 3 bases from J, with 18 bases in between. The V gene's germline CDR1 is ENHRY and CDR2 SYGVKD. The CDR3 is CAITPGGLWDTEAFF. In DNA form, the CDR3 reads TGTGCCATCACCCCGGGGGGGCTCTGGGACACTGAAGCTTTCTTT.

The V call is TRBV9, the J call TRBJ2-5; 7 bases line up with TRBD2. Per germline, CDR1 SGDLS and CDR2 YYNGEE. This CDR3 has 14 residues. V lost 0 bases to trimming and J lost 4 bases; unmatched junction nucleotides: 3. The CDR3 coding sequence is TGTGCCAGCAGCGTAGGGGCGGGAGCAGAGACCCAGTACTTC. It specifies CASSVGAGAETQYF.

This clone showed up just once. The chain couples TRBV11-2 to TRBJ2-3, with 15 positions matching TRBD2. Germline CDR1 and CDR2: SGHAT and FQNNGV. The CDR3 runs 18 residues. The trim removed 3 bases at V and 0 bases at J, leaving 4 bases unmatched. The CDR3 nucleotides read TGTGCCAGCAGCTTTGGACTAGCGGGAGGGCCCAGCACAGATACGCAGTATTTT. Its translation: CASSFGLAGGPSTDTQYF.

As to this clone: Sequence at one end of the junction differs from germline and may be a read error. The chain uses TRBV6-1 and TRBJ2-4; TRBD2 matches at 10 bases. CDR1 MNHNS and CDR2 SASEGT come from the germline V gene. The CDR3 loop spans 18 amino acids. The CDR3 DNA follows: TGTGTCAGCAGTGAAGGTCGTCTAGCGGGAGTAGCCAAAAACATTCAGTACTTC. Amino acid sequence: CVSSEGRLAGVAKNIQYF.

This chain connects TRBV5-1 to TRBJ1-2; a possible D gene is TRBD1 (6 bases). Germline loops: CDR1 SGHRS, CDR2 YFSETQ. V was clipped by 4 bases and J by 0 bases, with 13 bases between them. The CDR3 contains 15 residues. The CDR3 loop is CASSVGQTPNYGYTF. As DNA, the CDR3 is TGCGCCAGCAGCGTAGGACAGACCCCTAACTATGGCTACACCTTC.

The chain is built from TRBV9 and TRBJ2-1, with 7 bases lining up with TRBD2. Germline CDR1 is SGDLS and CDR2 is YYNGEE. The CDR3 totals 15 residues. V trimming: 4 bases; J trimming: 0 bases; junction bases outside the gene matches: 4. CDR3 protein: CASSSGLPSYNEQFF. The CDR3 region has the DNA TGTGCCAGCAGCTCGGGACTACCCTCCTACAATGAGCAGTTCTTC.

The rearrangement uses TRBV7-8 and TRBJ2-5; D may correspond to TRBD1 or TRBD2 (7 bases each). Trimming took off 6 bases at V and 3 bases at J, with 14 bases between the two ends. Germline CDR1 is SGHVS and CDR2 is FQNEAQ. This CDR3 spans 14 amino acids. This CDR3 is CASRPRGGKETQYF. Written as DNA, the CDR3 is TGTGCCAGCAGACCCAGGGGGGGAAAAGAGACCCAGTACTTC. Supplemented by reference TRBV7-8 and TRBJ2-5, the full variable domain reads GAGVSQSPRYKVAKRGQDVALRCDPISGHVSLFWYQQALGQGPEFLTYFQNEAQLDKSGLPSDRFFAERPEGSVSTLKIQRTQQEDSAVYLCASRPRGGKETQYFGPGTRLLVL.

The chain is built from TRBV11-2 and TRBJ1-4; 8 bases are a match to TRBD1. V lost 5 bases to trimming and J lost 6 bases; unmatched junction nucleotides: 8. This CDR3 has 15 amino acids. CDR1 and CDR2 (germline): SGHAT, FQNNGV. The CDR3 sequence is CASSPQGAGHEKLFF. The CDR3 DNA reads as TGTGCCAGCAGCCCTCAGGGGGCCGGGCATGAAAAACTGTTTTTT.

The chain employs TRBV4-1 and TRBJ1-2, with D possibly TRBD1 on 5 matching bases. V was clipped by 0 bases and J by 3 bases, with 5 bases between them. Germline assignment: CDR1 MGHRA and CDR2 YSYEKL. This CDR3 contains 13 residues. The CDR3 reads CASSQEGHYGYTF. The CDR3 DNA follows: TGCGCCAGCAGCCAAGAGGGACACTATGGCTACACCTTC.

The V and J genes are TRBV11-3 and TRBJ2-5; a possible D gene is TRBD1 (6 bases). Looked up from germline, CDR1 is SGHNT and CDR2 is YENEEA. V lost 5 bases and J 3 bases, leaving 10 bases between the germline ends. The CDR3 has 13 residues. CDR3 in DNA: TGTGCCAGCAGCCCGGACAGAGAAGAGACCCAGTACTTC. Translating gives CASSPDREETQYF.

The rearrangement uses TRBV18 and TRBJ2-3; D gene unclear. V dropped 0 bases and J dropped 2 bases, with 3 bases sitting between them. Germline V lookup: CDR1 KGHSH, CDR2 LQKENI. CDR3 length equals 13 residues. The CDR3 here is CASSPPITDTQYF. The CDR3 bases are TGTGCCAGCTCACCACCGATCACAGATACGCAGTATTTT.

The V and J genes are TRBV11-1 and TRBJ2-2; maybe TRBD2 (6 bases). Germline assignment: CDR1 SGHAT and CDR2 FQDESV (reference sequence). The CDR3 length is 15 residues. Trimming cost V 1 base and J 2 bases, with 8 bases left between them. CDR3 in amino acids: CASSLVGGNTGELFF. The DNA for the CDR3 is TGTGCCAGCAGCTTAGTGGGAGGCAACACCGGGGAGCTGTTTTTT.